This TCR beta chain appears in the sequencing data of a study of CD8 T cells in Susac syndrome. Whole-study results and caveats: As the study acknowledged, the number of individuals in its TCR sequencing and HLA analysis was relatively small.

The CDR3 sequence is 12 residues long. CDR1 is KGHSH and CDR2 is LQKENI in the germline V gene. V shed 2 bases and J shed 5 bases, with 6 bases lying between them. Points on this clonotype: Its antigen is as yet unknown.

From blood CD8+ and CD4+ T cells, TCR beta sequences were generated. Negative isolation yielded CD8+ and CD4+ T cells; FACS enriched TEMRA cells. A quantity of about 0.5 to 1 ug RNA underwent reverse transcription using random hexamers. Across 54 Vbeta and 13 Jbeta, immunoSEQ multiplex PCR amplified TCR beta CDR3. TCRdb used MiXCR to reprocess the immunoSEQ multiplex PCR reads, holding one entry per CDR3 protein. The sample includes some 120,000 distinct CDR3 sequences, approximately 94% of them seen just once. The sample taken for sequencing was CD4+ T cells from PBMCs. This receptor was taken from a human donor with multiple sclerosis. The chain combines TRBV18 with TRBJ1-1, with D uncertain. The CDR3 bases are TGTGCCAGCTCACCAGGGGAGACTGAAGCTTTCTTT. As protein: CASSPGETEAFF.